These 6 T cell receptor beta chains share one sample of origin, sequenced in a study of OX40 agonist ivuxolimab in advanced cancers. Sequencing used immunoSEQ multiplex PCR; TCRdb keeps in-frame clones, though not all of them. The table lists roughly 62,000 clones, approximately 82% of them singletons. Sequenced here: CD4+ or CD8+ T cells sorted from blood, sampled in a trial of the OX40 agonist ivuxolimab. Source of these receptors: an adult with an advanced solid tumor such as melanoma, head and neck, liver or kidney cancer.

CDR3 sequence (DNA): TGTGCCAGCTCACCACATTACTCCGCTAACTCCCCCTACACCTTC. Translation: CASSPHYSANSPYTF. The rearrangement joins TRBV18 to TRBJ1-2; D unclear. Germline assignment: CDR1 KGHSH and CDR2 LQKENI. V was pared by 1 base and J by 10 bases, with 19 bases between. The CDR3 length is 15 residues.

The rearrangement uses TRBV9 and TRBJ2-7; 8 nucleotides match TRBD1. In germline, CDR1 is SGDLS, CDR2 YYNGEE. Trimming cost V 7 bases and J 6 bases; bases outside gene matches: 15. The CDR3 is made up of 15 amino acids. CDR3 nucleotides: TGTGCCAGCGCGGGACCCGGGACAGGTCTCCCCGAGCAGTACTTC. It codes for CASAGPGTGLPEQYF.

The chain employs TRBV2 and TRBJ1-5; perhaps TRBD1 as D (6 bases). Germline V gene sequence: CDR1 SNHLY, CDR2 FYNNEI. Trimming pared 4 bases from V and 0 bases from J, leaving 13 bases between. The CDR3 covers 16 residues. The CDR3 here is CASSVAPGASNQPQHF. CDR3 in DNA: TGTGCCAGCAGTGTAGCGCCAGGGGCTAGCAATCAGCCCCAGCATTTT.

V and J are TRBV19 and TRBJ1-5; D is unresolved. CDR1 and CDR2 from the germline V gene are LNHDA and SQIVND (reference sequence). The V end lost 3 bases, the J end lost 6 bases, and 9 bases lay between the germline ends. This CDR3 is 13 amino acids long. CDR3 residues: CASSIGRFQPQHF. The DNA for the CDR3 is TGTGCCAGTAGTATCGGAAGATTTCAGCCCCAGCATTTT.

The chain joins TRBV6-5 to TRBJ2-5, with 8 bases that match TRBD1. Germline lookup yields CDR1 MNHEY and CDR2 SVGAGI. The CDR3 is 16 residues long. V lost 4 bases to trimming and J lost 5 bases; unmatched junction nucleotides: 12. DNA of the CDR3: TGTGCCAGCAGTTTCCCCTCGGACAGGGTAGGCGAGACCCAGTACTTC. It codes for CASSFPSDRVGETQYF.

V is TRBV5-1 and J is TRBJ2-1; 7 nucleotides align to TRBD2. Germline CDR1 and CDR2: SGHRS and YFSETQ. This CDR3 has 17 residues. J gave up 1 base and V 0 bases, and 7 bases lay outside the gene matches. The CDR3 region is CASSLDGRGTSYNEQFF. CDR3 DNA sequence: TGCGCCAGCAGCTTGGACGGGCGGGGGACGTCCTACAATGAGCAGTTCTTC.